This paragraph covers one T cell receptor beta chain sequence. The sample belongs to a study of control samples from healthy donors and cancer patients. TCRdb's table, derived via immunoSEQ multiplex PCR, lists solely in-frame clones and lacks some. This sample has 70,000 to 80,000 clones, with around four fifths found just once. CDR1 and CDR2 (germline): LGHNT, FRNRAP. The CDR3 loop spans 15 amino acids. Trimming at V came to 6 bases and at J to 6 bases, leaving 12 bases not matched to a gene. Input material: blood. The receptor's source is a man aged 50-60 years in good health. The chain couples TRBV12-5 to TRBJ2-7, with 9 bases matching TRBD1. The CDR3 protein is CASGTPGTGICEQYF. The CDR3 DNA follows: TGTGCTAGTGGCACCCCCGGGACAGGGATTTGCGAGCAGTACTTC. Drawing the rest from reference TRBV12-5 and TRBJ2-7, the complete variable domain is DARVTQTPRHKVTEMGQEVTMRCQPILGHNTVFWYRQTMMQGLELLAYFRNRAPLDDSGMPKDRFSAEMPDATLATLKIQPSEPRDSAVYFCASGTPGTGICEQYFGPGTRLTVT.